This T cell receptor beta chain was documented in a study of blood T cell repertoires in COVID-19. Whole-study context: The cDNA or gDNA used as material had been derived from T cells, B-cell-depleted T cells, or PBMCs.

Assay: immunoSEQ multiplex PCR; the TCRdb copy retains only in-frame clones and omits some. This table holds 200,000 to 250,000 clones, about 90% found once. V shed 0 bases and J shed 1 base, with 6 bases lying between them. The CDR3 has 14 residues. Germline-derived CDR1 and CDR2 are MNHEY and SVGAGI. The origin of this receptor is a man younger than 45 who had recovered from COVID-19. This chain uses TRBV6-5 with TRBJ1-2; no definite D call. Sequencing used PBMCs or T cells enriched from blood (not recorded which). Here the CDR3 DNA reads TGTGCCAGCAGTTACTCGAGAGTTAACTATGGCTACACCTTC. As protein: CASSYSRVNYGYTF.